This T cell receptor (beta chain) stems from a study of PD-1 blockade in mismatch repair-deficient tumors. Study in general: All were previously treated, progressing patients with eleven to twelve mismatch repair-deficient cancer types. Study-wide points: After pembrolizumab, tumor-resident clones rose rapidly, then generally contracted before radiologic responses.

Every patient had mismatch repair deficiency by PCR or immunohistochemistry. With respect to this clone: Its specificity is not known.

Clones were read by immunoSEQ multiplex PCR, and TCRdb kept only the in-frame ones, dropping some. The data show about 18,000 clones, roughly 84% seen once. This TCR came from an adult with mismatch repair-deficient cancer. Specimen: PBMCs, collected 22 to 25 weeks after starting pembrolizumab.

CDR3 nucleotide sequence: TGTGCCAGCGGCAGGGGTAATGAAAAACTGTTTTTT. Residues: CASGRGNEKLFF. The chain combines TRBV9 with TRBJ1-4, with D possibly being TRBD1 (6 bases). This CDR3 spans 12 amino acids. Trimming removed 7 bases from V and 4 bases from J, with 8 bases in between. Germline values: CDR1 SGDLS, CDR2 YYNGEE.